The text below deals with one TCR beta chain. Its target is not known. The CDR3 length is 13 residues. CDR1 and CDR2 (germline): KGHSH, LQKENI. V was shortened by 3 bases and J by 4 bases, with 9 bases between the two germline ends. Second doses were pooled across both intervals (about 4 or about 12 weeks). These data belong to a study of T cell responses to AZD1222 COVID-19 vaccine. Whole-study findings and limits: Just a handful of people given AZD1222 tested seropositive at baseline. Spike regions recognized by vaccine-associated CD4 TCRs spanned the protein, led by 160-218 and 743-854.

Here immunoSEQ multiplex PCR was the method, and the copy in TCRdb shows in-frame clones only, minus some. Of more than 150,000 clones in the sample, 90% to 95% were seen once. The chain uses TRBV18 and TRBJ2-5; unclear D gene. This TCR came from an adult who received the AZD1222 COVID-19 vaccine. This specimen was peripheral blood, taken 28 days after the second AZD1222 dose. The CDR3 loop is CASSPLERETQYF. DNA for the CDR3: TGTGCCAGCTCACCTCTCGAGAGAGAGACCCAGTACTTC.